The 5 T cell receptor beta chains given below trace back to one sample, sequenced in a study of T cell responses to AZD1222 COVID-19 vaccine. This table comes from immunoSEQ multiplex PCR, and its TCRdb copy is limited to in-frame clones, with some not included. The sample has approximately 93,000 clones; about 92% are singletons. Material: peripheral blood, obtained 28 days after the second AZD1222 dose. The receptors here all came from an adult who received the AZD1222 COVID-19 vaccine.

The V gene is TRBV5-1, the J gene TRBJ2-1, with 8 bases identical to TRBD1. The germline V gene encodes CDR1 SGHRS and CDR2 YFSETQ. This CDR3 is built from 14 residues. With V trimmed by 0 bases and J by 6 bases, 2 bases remained unmatched. The CDR3 spells CASSLDRGSNEQFF. CDR3 DNA sequence: TGCGCCAGCAGCTTGGACAGGGGGAGCAATGAGCAGTTCTTC.

Only one count was recorded for this clone. This chain uses TRBV6-5 with TRBJ2-1; D call uncertain. V lost 4 bases and J 0 bases, leaving 13 bases between the germline ends. Germline V gene data show CDR1 as MNHEY and CDR2 as SVGAGI. CDR3 size: 16 residues. CDR3 nucleotide sequence: TGTGCCAGCAGTTGGGGTAGGGATAGCTCCTACAATGAGCAGTTCTTC. It translates to CASSWGRDSSYNEQFF.

The chain uses TRBV9 and TRBJ2-3; 7 bases fit TRBD1. Germline V gene lookup returns CDR1 SGDLS and CDR2 YYNGEE. CDR3 size: 15 residues. V lost 4 bases and J lost 2; bases outside the gene matches: 7. The CDR3 DNA reads as TGTGCCAGCAGCCCACAGGGGCAACCCACAGATACGCAGTATTTT. This encodes CASSPQGQPTDTQYF. The full variable domain, completed using reference TRBV9 and TRBJ2-3, is DSGVTQTPKHLITATGQRVTLRCSPRSGDLSVYWYQQSLDQGLQFLIQYYNGEERAKGNILERFSAQQFPDLHSELNLSSLELGDSALYFCASSPQGQPTDTQYFGPGTRLTVL.

The chain has TRBV21-1 and TRBJ2-7; TRBD2, the D gene given by the table, was not confirmed from the DNA. TRBV21-1 counts as a pseudogene. This CDR3 comprises 14 residues. The CDR3 reads CASSKGDNGIEQYF. The CDR3 nucleotides read TGTGCCAGCAGCAAAGGAGACAACGGGATCGAGCAGTACTTC.

As concerns this clone: At one of its ends the junction is not consistent with the germline gene, which may arise from a read error. The V call is TRBV6-1, the J call TRBJ1-1; D not certain. In germline, CDR1 is MNHNS, CDR2 SASEGT. The length of the CDR3 is 15 residues. Here the CDR3 reads CASREGPGRNTEAFF. DNA for the CDR3: TGTGCCAGCAGGGAAGGGCCCGGGAGGAACACTGAAGCTTTCTTT.